The 2 T cell receptor beta chains given below trace back to one sample, sequenced in a study of cytomegalovirus exposure and HLA in healthy donors. Amplification used 60 Vbeta primers and 13 Jbeta primers. The method was immunoSEQ multiplex PCR; TCRdb's version includes in-frame clones alone and lacks a portion of them. The sample contains around 150,000 clones, 70% to 80% of which appear only once. Sequencing was done on a sample of PBMCs. The receptors stem from a male donor in good health and CMV-seronegative.

The chain has TRBV20-1 and TRBJ1-2; D not resolved. Trimming took off 7 bases at V and 6 bases at J, with 12 bases between the two ends. Germline CDR1 reads DFQATT; CDR2 reads SNEGSKA (reference sequence). The CDR3 is made up of 11 amino acids. CDR3 sequence reads: CSDKSRDGYTF. The CDR3 DNA sequence: TGCAGTGATAAGTCGAGGGATGGCTACACCTTC.

This clone appeared once. V usage is TRBV9 and J usage is TRBJ2-1; 14 bases are a match to TRBD2. The CDR3 has 16 amino acids. The V gene end was trimmed by 3 bases and the J gene end by 6 bases; junction bases not matched to a gene: 5. Germline V gene sequence: CDR1 SGDLS, CDR2 YYNGEE. The CDR3 bases are TGTGCCAGCAGCGCCCGACTAGCGGGGGGGTTCAATGAGCAGTTCTTC. Amino acids: CASSARLAGGFNEQFF.